Following are 23 T cell receptor beta chains from one sample sequenced in a study of OX40 agonist ivuxolimab in advanced cancers. The library was produced with the immunoSEQ multiplex PCR assay. What TCRdb holds here is the immuneACCESS table cut down to in-frame rearrangements. Part of the clones is not present; checked against another copy, under half of the missing clones reflect an unresolved V gene, and the others are unexplained. The sample yields approximately 31,000 clones; around 90% were counted once. Around three fifths of the sample goes to the ten largest clones. The sequences come from CD4+ or CD8+ T cells sorted from blood, collected in a trial of the OX40 agonist ivuxolimab. These receptors were collected from an adult with an advanced solid tumor such as melanoma, head and neck, liver or kidney cancer.

V is TRBV6-6 and J is TRBJ2-7, with a weak D call TRBD1 (5 bases). This CDR3 contains 14 residues. Trimming pared 0 bases from V and 3 bases from J, leaving 9 bases between. In germline, CDR1 is MNHNY, CDR2 SVGAGI (reference sequence). The CDR3 DNA sequence: TGTGCCAGCAGTTACTCGGCAGGGTTCTACGAGCAGTACTTC. Its protein is CASSYSAGFYEQYF.

The J gene is TRBJ1-1, the V gene TRBV7-9; D gene ambiguous. CDR3 size: 15 residues. Germline assignment: CDR1 SEHNR and CDR2 FQNEAQ (reference sequence). With 5 bases removed from V and 0 bases from J, the gap between germline ends came to 13 bases. The CDR3 region has the DNA TGTGCCAGCAGCCCTCCGGGTCTTTTGAACACTGAAGCTTTCTTT. As protein: CASSPPGLLNTEAFF.

This chain joins TRBV18 and TRBJ2-5; TRBD1 matches 8 bases. The CDR3 contains 15 residues. V lost 5 bases, J lost 4 bases, and 9 bases stayed unmatched. In germline, CDR1 is KGHSH, CDR2 LQKENI. The chain's CDR3 is CASSTGQGWRETQYF. The CDR3 DNA is TGTGCCAGCTCAACAGGACAGGGTTGGCGAGAGACCCAGTACTTC.

The J gene is TRBJ2-3, the V gene TRBV4-3, with TRBD2 as a possible D gene (5 bases). This CDR3 spans 14 amino acids. The germline V gene encodes CDR1 LGHNA and CDR2 YSLEER. V was pared by 0 bases and J by 7 bases, with 11 bases between. For the CDR3, the DNA is TGCGCCAGCAGCCAAGATGTTGAGGGAAATACGCAGTATTTT. Its translation: CASSQDVEGNTQYF.

The chain uses TRBV27 and TRBJ2-1, with a tentative D call TRBD1 (6 bases). Per germline, CDR1 MNHEY and CDR2 SMNVEV (reference sequence). The CDR3 has 16 residues. Between the trimmed V and J ends, which lost 4 bases and 7 bases, there was a span of 20 bases. The CDR3 protein is CASSSTGTYGPNEQFF. The CDR3 DNA reads as TGTGCCAGCAGTTCAACCGGGACATATGGTCCAAATGAGCAGTTCTTC.

The V call is TRBV5-5, the J call TRBJ2-7; the match to TRBD1 covers 11 bases. The CDR3 is 14 amino acids. Per germline, CDR1 SGHKS and CDR2 YYEKEE (reference sequence). Trimming at V came to 2 bases and at J to 5 bases, leaving 3 bases not matched to a gene. CDR3 bases: TGTGCCAGCAGCTTAGGACAGGGGGCGGACGAGCAGTACTTC. Amino acids: CASSLGQGADEQYF. The full variable domain, in which reference TRBV5-5 and TRBJ2-7 provide the parts outside the CDR3, is DAGVTQSPTHLIKTRGQQVTLRCSPISGHKSVSWYQQVLGQGPQFIFQYYEKEERGRGNFPDRFSARQFPNYSSELNVNALLLGDSALYLCASSLGQGADEQYFGPGTRLTVT.

The chain recombines TRBV28 with TRBJ1-5; D is unresolved. CDR1 and CDR2 (germline): MDHEN, SYDVKM. The V and J ends lost 3 bases and 0 bases respectively, with 3 bases between them. The CDR3 spans 13 residues. DNA for the CDR3: TGTGCCAGCAGTTTTGGTAGCAATCAGCCCCAGCATTTT. Translation: CASSFGSNQPQHF.

The CDR3 spells CASSLPGSDYEQYF. The CDR3 nucleotides read TGTGCCAGCAGCTTACCGGGCTCAGACTACGAGCAGTACTTC. This chain joins TRBV11-2 and TRBJ2-7; D is unclear. CDR1 and CDR2 from the germline V gene are SGHAT and FQNNGV. This CDR3 spans 14 amino acids. V lost 2 bases and J 3 bases, leaving 11 bases between the germline ends.

This clone was observed a handful of times. The genes are TRBV10-1 and TRBJ2-7; 9 nucleotides align to TRBD2. Per germline, CDR1 WNHNN and CDR2 SYGVQD (reference sequence). The CDR3 length is 14 residues. The ends lost 2 bases at V and 5 bases at J; junction bases unmatched: 4. Here the CDR3 DNA reads TGCGCCAGCAGTGAGGCGGGGGGGCCCCACGAGCAGTACTTC. This encodes CASSEAGGPHEQYF.

This sequence joins TRBV7-2 and TRBJ2-6; tentatively, D is TRBD1 (5 bases). This CDR3 is built from 17 residues. Germline V lookup: CDR1 SGHTA, CDR2 FQGNSA. V was clipped by 0 bases and J by 0 bases, with 9 bases between them. The CDR3, as DNA: TGTGCCAGCAGCTTAGCAGGGGATCTCTCTGGGGCCAACGTCCTGACTTTC. It is translated as CASSLAGDLSGANVLTF.

This chain links TRBV4-3 with TRBJ1-4; D is undetermined. This CDR3 spans 14 amino acids. Germline CDR1 is LGHNA and CDR2 is YSLEER. Between the trimmed V and J ends, which lost 0 bases and 12 bases, there was a span of 14 bases. CDR3 sequence reads: CASSQESNSGQLFF. In nucleotides, the CDR3 is TGCGCCAGCAGCCAAGAAAGTAATTCGGGCCAACTGTTTTTT.

The chain links TRBV9 to TRBJ1-3, with a tentative D call TRBD1 (5 bases). Germline CDR1 reads SGDLS; CDR2 reads YYNGEE. The CDR3 contains 13 residues. Trimming stripped 3 bases from V and 9 bases from J, with 13 bases between. The CDR3 loop is CASSATVLSTIYF. The DNA for the CDR3 is TGTGCCAGCAGCGCGACAGTCTTAAGCACCATATATTTT.

The gene calls are TRBV27 and TRBJ2-7, with 11 bases aligning to TRBD2. From germline, CDR1 is MNHEY and CDR2 SMNVEV (reference sequence). V lost 5 bases, J lost 1 base, and 7 bases stayed unmatched. The CDR3 spans 16 residues. The CDR3 sequence: CASSSIAGGDSYEQYF. As DNA, the CDR3 is TGTGCCAGCAGTAGTATAGCGGGGGGGGATTCCTACGAGCAGTACTTC.

CDR3 amino acids: CASSEPPWGGNEKLFF. CDR3 nucleotides: TGTGCCAGCAGTGAACCCCCTTGGGGCGGTAATGAAAAACTGTTTTTT. The chain links TRBV6-1 to TRBJ1-4; TRBD1 is a possible D gene (5 bases). V gave up 2 bases and J gave up 4 bases, with 14 bases separating them. Germline loops: CDR1 MNHNS, CDR2 SASEGT. CDR3 length: 16 amino acids.

The V gene is TRBV19, the J gene TRBJ2-6, with TRBD1 matching 10 bases. The CDR3 has 18 residues. V shed 8 bases, J shed 0 bases, and the junction held 10 bases outside the gene matches. Germline CDR1 LNHDA, CDR2 SQIVND (reference sequence). Written as DNA, the CDR3 is TGTGCCAGTTGCCAACCGGACAGGGGGATCTCTGGGGCCAACGTCCTGACTTTC. The encoded protein is CASCQPDRGISGANVLTF.

V gene TRBV7-9 combines with J gene TRBJ2-3; a possible D gene is TRBD1 (5 bases). Trimming cost V 1 base and J 2 bases, with 13 bases left between them. The CDR3 is made up of 16 amino acids. Per the germline V gene, CDR1 is SEHNR and CDR2 is FQNEAQ (reference sequence). CDR3 coding DNA: TGTGCCAGCAGCTTAGAAGACAGCCAAGCCACAGATACGCAGTATTTT. It specifies CASSLEDSQATDTQYF.

The V gene is TRBV19, the J gene TRBJ2-2; tentatively, D is TRBD1 (6 bases). The germline V gene has CDR1 LNHDA and CDR2 SQIVND (reference sequence). Trimming shortened V by 1 base and J by 4 bases, and 13 bases separated the two germline ends. The length of the CDR3 is 16 residues. The CDR3 sequence: CASSIGGPGVTGELFF. The CDR3 coding sequence is TGTGCCAGTAGTATAGGGGGGCCCGGGGTCACCGGGGAGCTGTTTTTT.

This clone was recorded only once. This chain links TRBV7-2 with TRBJ2-7; 8 bases fit TRBD1. CDR1 is SGHTA, CDR2 FQGNSA, per germline. The CDR3 is made up of 15 amino acids. V shed 0 bases, J shed 4 bases, and the junction held 5 bases outside the gene matches. The CDR3 protein is CASSLAFQGAYEQYF. DNA of the CDR3: TGTGCCAGCAGCTTAGCTTTTCAGGGGGCATACGAGCAGTACTTC.

J is TRBJ2-1 and V is TRBV5-4; D is undetermined. This CDR3 has 15 amino acids. Germline loops: CDR1 SGHNT, CDR2 YYREEE (reference sequence). V lost 2 bases, J lost 8 bases, and 17 bases lay in between. The CDR3 DNA is TGTGCCAGCAGCTTCTTGGGTCCGTCAGGAGATGAGCAGTTCTTC. Its translation is CASSFLGPSGDEQFF.

This clone showed up just once. The gene calls are TRBV19 and TRBJ2-7, with 12 bases lining up with TRBD1. CDR1 is LNHDA, CDR2 SQIVND, per germline (reference sequence). CDR3 size: 17 residues. V lost 0 bases and J lost 7; bases outside the gene matches: 10. In DNA, the CDR3 is TGTGCCAGTAGTATAGATCTGGGACAGGGGGCTCTGGGGGAGCAGTACTTC. Translating gives CASSIDLGQGALGEQYF.

The J gene is TRBJ1-1, the V gene TRBV2, with TRBD1 as a possible D gene (5 bases). The CDR3 is made up of 13 amino acids. CDR1 is SNHLY, CDR2 FYNNEI, per germline. Trimming shortened V by 6 bases and J by 3 bases, and 11 bases separated the two germline ends. In nucleotides, the CDR3 is TGTGCCAGCAGCCTTGGGGGACACACTGAAGCTTTCTTT. Its translation: CASSLGGHTEAFF. The whole variable domain, filled in from reference TRBV2 and TRBJ1-1, reads EPEVTQTPSHQVTQMGQEVILRCVPISNHLYFYWYRQILGQKVEFLVSFYNNEISEKSEIFDDQFSVERPDGSNFTLKIRSTKLEDSAMYFCASSLGGHTEAFFGQGTRLTVV.

The V gene is TRBV4-3, the J gene TRBJ2-1; D not resolved. Germline values: CDR1 LGHNA, CDR2 YSLEER. V lost 1 base, J lost 10 bases, and 17 bases lay in between. CDR3 size: 15 residues. CDR3 sequence reads: CASSQGWTKVGEQFF. DNA for the CDR3: TGCGCCAGCAGCCAAGGTTGGACGAAAGTGGGGGAGCAGTTCTTC.

The V gene is TRBV11-3, the J gene TRBJ2-7; D uncertain. Germline-derived CDR1 and CDR2 are SGHNT and YENEEA. With 3 bases removed from V and 0 bases from J, the gap between germline ends came to 12 bases. The CDR3 contains 15 residues. The CDR3 is CASSFTGKNSYEQYF. The DNA of the CDR3 is TGTGCCAGCAGCTTCACCGGCAAAAACTCCTACGAGCAGTACTTC.